This TCR beta chain derives from a study of beta chain features in type 1 diabetes. Per the germline V gene, CDR1 is SGHDN and CDR2 is FVKESK. The CDR3 is 16 amino acids. The authors reverse transcribed all of the isolated RNA, so sequencing captured expressed TCRB transcripts. The repertoire was sequenced with immunoSEQ multiplex PCR; TCRdb's copy has only in-frame clones and lacks some. The sample has about 140,000 clones, 6.9% seen once. This clone has only a few counts. Mismatch with germline at one junction end may stem from a read error. Around 100 mL of blood, on average, came from one heparinised draw per donor. A sort by CD45RO/CCR7/CD25/CD127/CD95/CD27 yielded CD4+ naive, central memory, regulatory and stem cell-like memory cells.

This sequence originates from a woman younger than 45 in good health. The sequencing input was central memory CD4+ T cells from blood. The genes are TRBV14 and TRBJ2-1; 12 positions match TRBD2. CDR3 nucleotide sequence: TGCTCCCTTGAGGGGCTAGCGGGAGGGCCGGGCTATGAGCAGTTCTTC. This translates into CSLEGLAGGPGYEQFF.